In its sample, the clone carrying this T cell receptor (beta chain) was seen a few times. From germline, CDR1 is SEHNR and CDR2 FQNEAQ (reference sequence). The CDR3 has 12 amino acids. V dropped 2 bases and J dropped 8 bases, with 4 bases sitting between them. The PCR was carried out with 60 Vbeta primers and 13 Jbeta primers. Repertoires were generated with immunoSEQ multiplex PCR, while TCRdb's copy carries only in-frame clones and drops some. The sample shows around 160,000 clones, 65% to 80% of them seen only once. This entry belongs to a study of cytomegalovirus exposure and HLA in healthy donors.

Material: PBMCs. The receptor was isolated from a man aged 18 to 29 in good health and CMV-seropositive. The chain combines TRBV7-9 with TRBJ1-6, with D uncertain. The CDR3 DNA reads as TGTGCCAGCAGCTTAATAGATTCACCCCTCCACTTT. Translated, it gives CASSLIDSPLHF.